These 24 T cell receptor beta chains originate from one sample sequenced in a study of control samples from healthy donors and cancer patients. Using immunoSEQ multiplex PCR, the repertoire was profiled, and TCRdb retains in-frame clones only, with some absent. Altogether approximately 150,000 clones are present, over 85% being singletons, with the ten largest covering just over 7.5%. The sample consisted of PBMCs. These receptors were collected from a man over 45 with head and neck cancer.

The rearrangement links TRBV19 to TRBJ2-1; 9 bases are a match to TRBD1. Looked up from germline, CDR1 is LNHDA and CDR2 is SQIVND (reference sequence). V shed 5 bases and J 6 bases; nucleotides not matched to a gene: 8. The CDR3 extends over 15 amino acids. The CDR3 DNA follows: TGTGCCAGTAGTCCTGGGACAGGGAAAGTCAATGAGCAGTTCTTC. This translates into CASSPGTGKVNEQFF.

The gene calls are TRBV6-5 and TRBJ2-7; D uncertain. The CDR3 runs 12 residues. Germline assignment: CDR1 MNHEY and CDR2 SVGAGI. V shed 8 bases and J shed 5 bases, with 13 bases lying between them. In DNA, the CDR3 is TGTGCCAGCGCGGCGGCTCTCGACGAGCAGTACTTC. Its translation is CASAAALDEQYF.

A single count supports this clone. The CDR3 bases are TGTGCCAGCAGTGACGGGGGGTTCACAGATACGCAGTATTTT. Translation gives CASSDGGFTDTQYF. The genes are TRBV6-4 and TRBJ2-3; weak D call: TRBD2 (6 bases). Germline loops: CDR1 MRHNA, CDR2 SNTAGT. The CDR3 is 14 amino acids. Trimming pared 2 bases from V and 2 bases from J, leaving 8 bases between.

This chain uses TRBV28 with TRBJ1-5; D gene unclear. V lost 8 bases and J lost 0, with 11 bases in between. The CDR3 totals 14 residues. Germline V gives CDR1 MDHEN, CDR2 SYDVKM. The CDR3 DNA sequence: TGTGCCAGCCAAACCGGGAATAGCAATCAGCCCCAGCATTTT. This encodes CASQTGNSNQPQHF.

This clone was seen only a few times. The chain is built from TRBV4-2 and TRBJ2-7; 10 positions agree with TRBD2. CDR1 is LGHNA, CDR2 YNFKEQ, per germline. J gave up 2 bases and V 0 bases, and 13 bases lay outside the gene matches. The CDR3 length is 19 residues. In nucleotides, the CDR3 is TGTGCCAGCAGCCAAGATTTCCTAGCGGGAGTGGACACCCCCTACGAGCAGTACTTC. It is translated as CASSQDFLAGVDTPYEQYF.

Note on this clone: The DNA is omitted, as the CDR3 cannot be located on it reliably, and the CDR3 follows TCRdb's listing. The chain couples TRBV6-5 to TRBJ1-1; the listed D gene, TRBD1, was not tested against the DNA. Germline CDR1 and CDR2: MNHEY and SVGAGI. Counting both end residues, the CDR3 totals 14 amino acids. The CDR3 is CASSTSTENTEAFF.

The chain couples TRBV5-1 to TRBJ2-5; no firm D call. With 4 bases removed from V and 4 bases from J, the gap between germline ends came to 8 bases. Germline loops: CDR1 SGHRS, CDR2 YFSETQ. There are 12 residues in the CDR3. CDR3 residues: CASSPRRETQYF. The CDR3 bases are TGCGCCAGCAGCCCAAGACGAGAGACCCAGTACTTC.

J is TRBJ2-7 and V is TRBV10-2; 9 bases agree with TRBD2. With 0 bases clipped from V and 3 bases from J, the junction kept 12 bases outside the gene matches. Germline V CDR1 and CDR2: WSHSY, SAAADI. The CDR3 is 18 residues long. The CDR3 DNA sequence: TGCGCCAGCAGTGAGTCGAAGCCCCGACTAGCGGTCGACTACGAGCAGTACTTC. Its translation: CASSESKPRLAVDYEQYF.

This clone was seen many times. The rearrangement links TRBV9 to TRBJ1-1; tentative D call: TRBD1 (5 bases). V lost 7 bases and J 4 bases, leaving 11 bases between the germline ends. The germline V gene encodes CDR1 SGDLS and CDR2 YYNGEE. This CDR3 has 12 amino acids. The CDR3 sequence is CASGRVGTEAFF. In nucleotides, the CDR3 is TGTGCCAGCGGCAGGGTTGGCACTGAAGCTTTCTTT.

This clone was picked up one time. The chain links TRBV19 to TRBJ1-1; D not certain. Germline assignment: CDR1 LNHDA and CDR2 SQIVND (reference sequence). With 3 bases removed from V and 6 bases from J, the gap between germline ends came to 14 bases. The CDR3 sequence is 14 residues long. The CDR3, as DNA: TGTGCCAGTAGTATCTGGGCAGTTGAACCTGAAGCTTTCTTT. It codes for CASSIWAVEPEAFF.

The chain links TRBV27 to TRBJ2-7; tentative D call: TRBD1 (6 bases). In germline, CDR1 is MNHEY, CDR2 SMNVEV (reference sequence). V gave up 5 bases and J gave up 4 bases, with 21 bases separating them. The CDR3 has 16 residues. The CDR3 DNA reads TGTGCCAGCAGTCCCCAGGGACACGGGGTCGGTTACGAGCAGTACTTC. Protein sequence: CASSPQGHGVGYEQYF.

In its sample, this clone was seen once. V and J are TRBV6-5 and TRBJ2-1, with 10 positions matching TRBD2. V lost 6 bases to trimming and J lost 2 bases; unmatched junction nucleotides: 4. Germline V gene lookup returns CDR1 MNHEY and CDR2 SVGAGI. This CDR3 region has 15 residues. The CDR3 nucleotides read TGTGCCAGCAGACTACTAGCGGGGACCTACAATGAGCAGTTCTTC. Its translation: CASRLLAGTYNEQFF.

The J gene is TRBJ2-4, the V gene TRBV6-6; D might be TRBD1 or TRBD2, each matching 5 bases. The CDR3 is made up of 18 amino acids. V was shortened by 5 bases and J by 2 bases, with 22 bases between the two germline ends. Per germline, CDR1 MNHNY and CDR2 SVGAGI (reference sequence). CDR3 sequence reads: CASSPDSGTATSKNIQYF. CDR3 coding DNA: TGTGCCAGCAGTCCCGACTCGGGGACCGCAACCTCCAAAAACATTCAGTACTTC.

V is TRBV5-6 and J is TRBJ2-2; D remains ambiguous. The CDR3 is 12 residues long. V lost 1 base and J 3 bases, leaving 1 base between the germline ends. Per germline, CDR1 SGHDT and CDR2 YYEEEE. The CDR3 sequence is CASSLYTGELFF. CDR3 bases: TGTGCCAGCAGCTTGTACACCGGGGAGCTGTTTTTT.

The chain's CDR3 is CSVVQEHEQYF. CDR3 sequence (DNA): TGCAGCGTTGTCCAGGAACACGAGCAGTACTTC. The chain recombines TRBV29-1 with TRBJ2-7; no clear D. The CDR3 extends over 11 amino acids. Germline CDR1 and CDR2: SQVTM and ANQGSEA. V lost 4 bases to trimming and J lost 5 bases, with 9 bases between them.

The rearrangement joins TRBV7-6 to TRBJ2-1; 9 bases map to TRBD1. The CDR3 extends over 16 amino acids. Germline V CDR1 and CDR2: SGHVS, FNYEAQ. V dropped 2 bases and J dropped 8; count of bases not matched to a gene: 10. The CDR3, as DNA: TGTGCCAGCAGCTTACGGTCGACAGGGGGAAGAGATGAGCAGTTCTTC. Amino acids: CASSLRSTGGRDEQFF.

The chain employs TRBV11-3 and TRBJ2-1; 12 positions match TRBD1. The CDR3 totals 18 residues. V gave up 1 base and J gave up 7 bases; unmatched junction bases: 11. Germline-derived CDR1 and CDR2 are SGHNT and YENEEA. CDR3 DNA sequence: TGTGCCAGCAGCTTAGCGCAGGCCGGGACAGGGGGCATGAATGAGCAGTTCTTC. Translation gives CASSLAQAGTGGMNEQFF.

This clone was seen only once. The chain employs TRBV11-2 and TRBJ1-1; D remains unclear. This CDR3 has 14 amino acids. V dropped 2 bases and J dropped 4 bases, with 11 bases sitting between them. Per germline, CDR1 SGHAT and CDR2 FQNNGV. CDR3: CASSLQTEFTEAFF. The CDR3 DNA reads TGTGCCAGCAGCTTACAAACAGAGTTCACTGAAGCTTTCTTT.

The chain links TRBV30 to TRBJ1-6; D ambiguous. CDR1 is GTSNPN, CDR2 SVGIG, per germline (reference sequence). Trimming shortened V by 2 bases and J by 9 bases, and 11 bases separated the two germline ends. The CDR3 totals 13 residues. Here the CDR3 DNA reads TGTGCCTGGAGTCCAGGTGGAGGTTCACCCCTCCACTTT. As protein: CAWSPGGGSPLHF.

V usage is TRBV5-6 and J usage is TRBJ1-4; D gene unclear. The CDR3 contains 13 residues. Trimming cost V 0 bases and J 3 bases, with 3 bases left between them. Germline V gene lookup returns CDR1 SGHDT and CDR2 YYEEEE. The CDR3 nucleotides read TGTGCCAGCAGCTTGGGACCTAATGAAAAACTGTTTTTT. It specifies CASSLGPNEKLFF. The full variable domain, completed using reference TRBV5-6 and TRBJ1-4, is DAGVTQSPTHLIKTRGQQVTLRCSPKSGHDTVSWYQQALGQGPQFIFQYYEEEERQRGNFPDRFSGHQFPNYSSELNVNALLLGDSALYLCASSLGPNEKLFFGSGTQLSVL.

J is TRBJ2-1 and V is TRBV11-2; the match to TRBD1 covers 9 bases. V lost 5 bases and J lost 4; bases outside the gene matches: 6. This CDR3 has 15 amino acids. The germline V gene has CDR1 SGHAT and CDR2 FQNNGV. The DNA of the CDR3 is TGTGCCAGCAGCACCGGACAGGGGCCTTACAATGAGCAGTTCTTC. Amino acids: CASSTGQGPYNEQFF. The whole variable domain, remainder taken from reference TRBV11-2 and TRBJ2-1, is EAGVAQSPRYKIIEKRQSVAFWCNPISGHATLYWYQQILGQGPKLLIQFQNNGVVDDSQLPKDRFSAERLKGVDSTLKIQPAKLEDSAVYLCASSTGQGPYNEQFFGPGTRLTVL.

The V call is TRBV5-1, the J call TRBJ1-6; D is undetermined. V was cut by 0 bases and J by 0 bases, with 13 bases left in between. The V gene's germline CDR1 is SGHRS and CDR2 YFSETQ. The CDR3 consists of 18 residues. CDR3 in DNA: TGCGCCAGCAGCTTGGGCGGACCGGTCGGCTCCTATAATTCACCCCTCCACTTT. The encoded protein is CASSLGGPVGSYNSPLHF.

Written as DNA, the CDR3 is TGTGCCAGCAGCCGTAAAGGGACGCAGGAAGCTTTCTTT. Residues: CASSRKGTQEAFF. The chain is built from TRBV3-1 (or the pseudogene TRBV3-2) and TRBJ1-1; perhaps TRBD1 as D (5 bases). In germline, CDR1 is LGHDT, CDR2 YNNKEL (reference sequence). The CDR3 totals 13 residues. V dropped 4 bases and J dropped 8 bases, with 14 bases sitting between them.

Only one count was recorded for this clone. This sequence joins TRBV11-2 and TRBJ2-7; D tentatively reads TRBD1 or TRBD2 (5 bases each). V lost 1 base to trimming and J lost 4 bases, with 17 bases between them. Germline CDR1 and CDR2: SGHAT and FQNNGV. The CDR3 is 16 amino acids. CDR3 coding DNA: TGTGCCAGCAGCTTAGTCCCTAGAGGGGTACTGTACGAGCAGTACTTC. Translation: CASSLVPRGVLYEQYF.